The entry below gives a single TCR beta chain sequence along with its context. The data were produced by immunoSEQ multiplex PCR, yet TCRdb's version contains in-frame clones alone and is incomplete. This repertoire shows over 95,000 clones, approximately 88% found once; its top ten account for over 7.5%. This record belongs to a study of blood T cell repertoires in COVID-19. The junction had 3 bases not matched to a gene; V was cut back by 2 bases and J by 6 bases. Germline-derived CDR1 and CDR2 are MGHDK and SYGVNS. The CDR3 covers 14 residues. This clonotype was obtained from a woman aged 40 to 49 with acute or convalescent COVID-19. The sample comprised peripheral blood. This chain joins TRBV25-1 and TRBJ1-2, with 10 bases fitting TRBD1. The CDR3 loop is CASSERGTGDGYTF. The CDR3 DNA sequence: TGTGCCAGCAGTGAAAGGGGGACAGGGGATGGCTACACCTTC.